This TCR beta chain appears in the sequencing data of a study of long-term antiretroviral therapy in people with HIV. Across the whole study: The immediate-ART recommendation dates to 2015, and the earliest samples predate it by about a decade.

Study-wide findings and caveats: Adherence to ART, viral resistance and therapy changes lacked any data. Even long-term ART left TRB diversity below transplant donor controls, despite gains. Repertoires with HIV possessed tighter CDR3 length spans than those of controls.

Comments on this clone: Its antigen is not known.

Looked up from germline, CDR1 is MNHNS and CDR2 is SASEGT. V dropped 8 bases and J dropped 4 bases, with 17 bases sitting between them. The CDR3 sequence is 14 residues long. Survey-level resolution applied to immunoSEQ assay v3.0. The table came from immunoSEQ multiplex PCR; TCRdb's copy has only in-frame clones and leaves some out. The repertoire includes approximately 20,000 clones, approximately 76% of them detected once, and 12% sits in the top ten. The chain carries TRBV6-1 and TRBJ1-1; TRBD1 might be the D (6 bases). The sequence came from a woman between 40 and 50 years old with HIV. The starting material was unsorted PBMCs, obtained less than 1.8 years before starting antiretroviral therapy. The DNA of the CDR3 is TGTGCCAGCCCCGGCAGGGGATCGACCACTGAAGCTTTCTTT. It translates to CASPGRGSTTEAFF.